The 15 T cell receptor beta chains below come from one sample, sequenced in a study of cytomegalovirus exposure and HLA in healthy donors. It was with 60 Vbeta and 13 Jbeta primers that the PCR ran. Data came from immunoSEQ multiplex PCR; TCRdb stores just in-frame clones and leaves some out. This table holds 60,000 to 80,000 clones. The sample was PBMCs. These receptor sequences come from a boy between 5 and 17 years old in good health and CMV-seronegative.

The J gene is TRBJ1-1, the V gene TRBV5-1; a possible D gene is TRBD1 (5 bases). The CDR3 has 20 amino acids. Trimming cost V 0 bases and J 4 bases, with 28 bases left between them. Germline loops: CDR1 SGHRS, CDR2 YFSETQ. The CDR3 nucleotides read TGCGCCAGCAGCTTGGTAGGCGTGAGTAACAGGCGCGGTTTGACCACTGAAGCTTTCTTT. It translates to CASSLVGVSNRRGLTTEAFF.

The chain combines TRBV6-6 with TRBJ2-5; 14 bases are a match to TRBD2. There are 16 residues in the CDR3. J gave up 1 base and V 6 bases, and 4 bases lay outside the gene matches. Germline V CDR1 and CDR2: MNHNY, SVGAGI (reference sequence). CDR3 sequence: CASRGGLAGGQETQYF. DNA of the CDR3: TGTGCCAGCAGGGGCGGACTAGCGGGGGGCCAAGAGACCCAGTACTTC.

The CDR3 loop reads CASSQGLADYEQYF. CDR3 coding DNA: TGCGCCAGCAGCCAGGGACTAGCGGACTACGAGCAGTACTTC. V gene TRBV4-1 combines with J gene TRBJ2-7; the match to TRBD2 covers 11 bases. CDR3 length: 14 amino acids. CDR1 is MGHRA and CDR2 is YSYEKL in the germline V gene. After removal of 3 bases from V and 3 bases from J, the junction contained 1 base not matched to a gene.

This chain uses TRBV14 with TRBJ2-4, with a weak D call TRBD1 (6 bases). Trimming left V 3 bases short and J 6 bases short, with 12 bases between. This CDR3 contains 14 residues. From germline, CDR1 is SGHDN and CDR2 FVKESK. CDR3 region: CASSQIGQINIQYF. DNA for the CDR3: TGTGCCAGCAGCCAGATAGGACAGATAAACATTCAGTACTTC.

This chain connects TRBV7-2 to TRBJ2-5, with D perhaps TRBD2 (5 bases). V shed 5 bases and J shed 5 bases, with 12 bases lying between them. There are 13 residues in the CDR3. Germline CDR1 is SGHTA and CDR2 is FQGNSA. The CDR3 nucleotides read TGTGCCAGCAGCCTAGACCCGGGGGAGACCCAGTACTTC. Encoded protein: CASSLDPGETQYF.

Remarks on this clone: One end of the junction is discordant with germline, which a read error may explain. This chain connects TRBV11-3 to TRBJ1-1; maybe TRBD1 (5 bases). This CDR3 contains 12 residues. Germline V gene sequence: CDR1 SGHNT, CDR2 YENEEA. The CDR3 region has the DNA TGTGCCAGCAGCTTAGGGGGCACTGAAGATTTCTTT. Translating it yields CASSLGGTEDFF.

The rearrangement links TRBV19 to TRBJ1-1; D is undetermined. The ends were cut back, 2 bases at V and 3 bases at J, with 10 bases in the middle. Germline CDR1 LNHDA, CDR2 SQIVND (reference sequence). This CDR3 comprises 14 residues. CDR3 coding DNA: TGTGCCAGTAGTATATCTAACAGACACACTGAAGCTTTCTTT. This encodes CASSISNRHTEAFF.

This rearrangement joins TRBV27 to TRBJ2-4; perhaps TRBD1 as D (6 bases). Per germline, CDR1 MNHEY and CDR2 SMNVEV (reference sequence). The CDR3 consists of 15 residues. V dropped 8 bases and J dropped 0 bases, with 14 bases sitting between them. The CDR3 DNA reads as TGTGCCAGCTCCAGGACAGAACTAGCCAAAAACATTCAGTACTTC. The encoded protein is CASSRTELAKNIQYF.

CDR3 sequence (DNA): TGCACCAGCAGCCAAGACGGAGCTAGCGGGAGGTTTAGGGATACGCAGTATTTT. Its protein product is CTSSQDGASGRFRDTQYF. This chain uses TRBV1 with TRBJ2-3; the table names TRBD2, a call not compared with the DNA. TRBV1 is a pseudogene. The CDR3 is 18 residues long.

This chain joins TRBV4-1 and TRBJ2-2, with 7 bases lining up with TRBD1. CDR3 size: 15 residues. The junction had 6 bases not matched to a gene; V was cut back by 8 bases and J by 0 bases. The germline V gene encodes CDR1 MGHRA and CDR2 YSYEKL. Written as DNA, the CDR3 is TGCGCCAGCTCCGACAGGGCGGCGAACACCGGGGAGCTGTTTTTT. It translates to CASSDRAANTGELFF.

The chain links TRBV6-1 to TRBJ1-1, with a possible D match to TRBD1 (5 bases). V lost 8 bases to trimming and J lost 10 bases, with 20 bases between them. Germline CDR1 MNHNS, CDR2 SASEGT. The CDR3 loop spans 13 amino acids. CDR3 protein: CASRGRELGGAFF. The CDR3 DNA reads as TGTGCCAGCCGAGGCAGGGAATTAGGTGGAGCTTTCTTT.

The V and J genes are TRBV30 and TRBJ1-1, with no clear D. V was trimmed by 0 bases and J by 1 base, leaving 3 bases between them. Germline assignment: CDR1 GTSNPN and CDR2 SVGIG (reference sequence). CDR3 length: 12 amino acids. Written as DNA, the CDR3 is TGTGCCTGGAGTGTAGCGAACACTGAAGCTTTCTTT. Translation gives CAWSVANTEAFF.

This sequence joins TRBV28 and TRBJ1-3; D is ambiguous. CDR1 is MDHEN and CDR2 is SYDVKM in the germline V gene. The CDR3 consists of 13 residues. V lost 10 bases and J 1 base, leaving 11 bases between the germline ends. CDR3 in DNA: TGTGCCACTATACGGGGATCTGGAAACACCATATATTTT. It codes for CATIRGSGNTIYF.

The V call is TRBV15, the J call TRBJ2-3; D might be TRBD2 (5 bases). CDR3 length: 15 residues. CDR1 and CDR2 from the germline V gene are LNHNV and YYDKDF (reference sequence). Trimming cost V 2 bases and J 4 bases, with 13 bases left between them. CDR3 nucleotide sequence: TGTGCCACCAGCAGATCGGGAAAGGTACCAGATACGCAGTATTTT. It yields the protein CATSRSGKVPDTQYF.

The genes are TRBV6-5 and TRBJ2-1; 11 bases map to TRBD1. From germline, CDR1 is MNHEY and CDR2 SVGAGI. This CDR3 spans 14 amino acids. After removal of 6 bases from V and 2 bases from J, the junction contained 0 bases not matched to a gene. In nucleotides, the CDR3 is TGTGCCAGCAGGGGACAGGGGGCCTACAATGAGCAGTTCTTC. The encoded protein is CASRGQGAYNEQFF.